This TCR beta chain was obtained from a study of spatial heterogeneity in lung cancer. Whole-study results and caveats: In tumors, expanded intratumoral alpha and beta TCR counts tracked mutation counts. Nonsynonymous mutations, ubiquitous and regional, were tracked respectively by counts of ubiquitous and regional expanded TCRs.

The germline V gene encodes CDR1 MGHRA and CDR2 YSYEKL. CDR3 length: 16 residues. Trimming at V came to 7 bases and at J to 5 bases, leaving 11 bases not matched to a gene. Each molecule of TCR cDNA was tagged with one unique molecular identifier. TCRdb reprocessed the 5' RACE reads with MiXCR, giving one entry per CDR3 protein. Of about 20,000 distinct CDR3 sequences in the sample, roughly 15% were seen once. Time point specified: sample taken at primary tumor resection. The study sequenced unsorted whole RNA from tumor, nontumor lung or frozen PBMC. This clonotype appeared a few times. Its specificity is unknown.

The sequence derives from a female donor with early-stage non-small cell lung cancer. The specimen comprised lung tumor tissue, sampled at surgery. The chain has TRBV4-1 and TRBJ2-7; 13 nucleotides align to TRBD2. The CDR3 bases are TGCGCCAGCACCCCCCAACTAGCGGGAGGGTTGCACGAGCAGTACTTC. Translating it yields CASTPQLAGGLHEQYF.